One T cell receptor (beta chain) is described in this entry. Its antigen is not identified. These data come from a study of beta chain features in type 1 diabetes. Trimming took 4 bases from V and 0 from J, leaving 13 bases between them. The CDR3 has 16 residues. Germline lookup yields CDR1 MNHEY and CDR2 SVGAGI. Isolated RNA was reverse transcribed in full, so expressed TCRB transcripts were sequenced. The protocol was immunoSEQ multiplex PCR, while the TCRdb copy is restricted to in-frame clones and leaves out a portion. The sample records under 200,000 clones, about 8.5% being singletons. Each population that was sorted was more than 98% pure. Study results and caveats: A potential PCR bias toward shorter templates would be equal in patient and control samples.

The sequenced material came from central memory CD4+ T cells from blood. V usage is TRBV6-5 and J usage is TRBJ1-3; D ambiguous. This receptor was taken from a man between 18 and 29 years old in good health. The CDR3 spells CASSSRGGGSGNTIYF. In DNA form, the CDR3 reads TGTGCCAGCAGTTCCCGGGGAGGAGGCTCTGGAAACACCATATATTTT.